The subject of this entry is one T cell receptor beta chain. Data came from immunoSEQ multiplex PCR; TCRdb stores just in-frame clones and leaves some out. The profile shows 310,000 or so clones, 88% of them singletons. This sample is part of a study of blood T cell repertoires in COVID-19. Across the study: The United States, Italy and Spain supplied acute and convalescent COVID-19 samples. Nucleic acid was either cDNA or gDNA, and it came from T cells, B-cell-depleted T cells, or PBMCs.

This CDR3 comprises 14 residues. The V and J ends lost 8 bases and 3 bases respectively, with 17 bases between them. Germline CDR1 reads ENHRY; CDR2 reads SYGVKD. The chain links TRBV10-3 to TRBJ2-7; no reliable D call. What was sequenced was peripheral blood. The clonotype originates from a woman between 45 and 60 years old with active or convalescent COVID-19. The CDR3, as DNA: TGTGCCATCCGACACACAGATAATAGCTACGAGCAGTACTTC. It is translated as CAIRHTDNSYEQYF.